This T cell receptor (beta chain) comes out of a study of T cells after yellow fever vaccination. Per the germline V gene, CDR1 is SEHNR and CDR2 is FQNEAQ (reference sequence). V gave up 1 base and J gave up 2 bases; unmatched junction bases: 5. The CDR3 length is 16 residues. This clonotype has just a few counts. Its antigen is not known. TCRdb re-called the 5' RACE reads through MiXCR, storing one row per CDR3 protein. Counted here are approximately 610,000 distinct CDR3 sequences, less than 20% occurring once; the ten biggest clones make up roughly a sixth. Findings of the study overall: The secondary response was weaker but peaked faster, day 5 versus 15.

This sample comprised PBMCs, obtained 4 to 6 days after the first yellow fever vaccination. This TCR was sampled from a man in his late teens or twenties who received the YFV17D yellow fever vaccine. The rearrangement uses TRBV7-9 and TRBJ2-1; 7 positions agree with TRBD1. CDR3 nucleotide sequence: TGTGCCAGCAGCTTAGGCAGGACAGGTACCTACAATGAGCAGTTCTTC. It specifies CASSLGRTGTYNEQFF.